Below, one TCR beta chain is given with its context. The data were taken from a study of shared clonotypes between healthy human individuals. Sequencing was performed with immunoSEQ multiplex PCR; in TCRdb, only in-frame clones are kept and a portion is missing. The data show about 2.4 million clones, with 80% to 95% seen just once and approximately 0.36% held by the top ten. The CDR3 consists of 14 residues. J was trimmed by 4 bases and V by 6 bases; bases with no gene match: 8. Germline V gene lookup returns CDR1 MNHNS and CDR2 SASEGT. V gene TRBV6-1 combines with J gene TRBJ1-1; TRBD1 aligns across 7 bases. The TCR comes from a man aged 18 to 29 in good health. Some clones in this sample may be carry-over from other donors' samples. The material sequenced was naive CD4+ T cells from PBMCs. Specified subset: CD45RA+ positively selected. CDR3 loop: CASREGAVSTEAFF. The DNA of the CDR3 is TGTGCCAGCAGAGAGGGGGCTGTTAGCACTGAAGCTTTCTTT.